The next 16 T cell receptor beta chains were all read from a single sample in a study of CD8 T cells in ankylosing spondylitis. TCRdb used MiXCR to reprocess the 5' RACE reads, holding one entry per CDR3 protein. The data hold approximately 140,000 distinct CDR3 sequences, with around two fifths observed a single time. Source material: synovial fluid, either unsorted or a sorted T cell fraction (not recorded which). The receptors originated from a male donor with ankylosing spondylitis.

The chain recombines TRBV12-3 or TRBV12-4 with TRBJ2-5, with 9 positions matching TRBD1. With V trimmed by 5 bases and J by 5 bases, 12 bases remained unmatched. The length of the CDR3 is 16 residues. CDR3 amino acids: CASSLRDRVPAETQYF. CDR3 sequence (DNA): TGTGCCAGCAGTCTAAGGGACAGGGTGCCTGCGGAGACCCAGTACTTC.

The chain combines TRBV6-2 or TRBV6-3 with TRBJ1-1, with TRBD1 as a possible D gene (5 bases). This CDR3 contains 16 residues. Germline values: CDR1 MNHEY, CDR2 SVGEGT. V lost 4 bases to trimming and J lost 0 bases, with 15 bases between them. CDR3 coding DNA: TGTGCCAGCAGTTCGGCGACAGCTCCTATGAACACTGAAGCTTTCTTT. It specifies CASSSATAPMNTEAFF.

The gene calls are TRBV12-3 or TRBV12-4 and TRBJ2-1, with D perhaps assigned TRBD1 or TRBD2 (5 bases each). The CDR3 loop spans 12 amino acids. The V and J ends lost 6 bases and 8 bases respectively, with 11 bases between them. CDR3 loop: CASSTLGHEQFF. The CDR3 bases are TGTGCCAGCAGCACTTTGGGACATGAGCAGTTCTTC.

This clonotype was seen a handful of times. The chain links TRBV20-1 to TRBJ2-1; D gene ambiguous. V dropped 3 bases and J dropped 4 bases, with 13 bases sitting between them. The CDR3 is 14 residues long. The germline gives CDR1 DFQATT, CDR2 SNEGSKA (reference sequence). The CDR3 DNA is TGCAGTGCTAGTGCAGAATCCCAATACAATGAGCAGTTCTTC. Amino acid sequence: CSASAESQYNEQFF.

There are a few counts of this clonotype. The chain links TRBV7-8 to TRBJ1-1; D is perhaps TRBD1 (5 bases). Trimming left V 5 bases short and J 9 bases short, with 19 bases between. This CDR3 has 14 amino acids. Germline values: CDR1 SGHVS, CDR2 FQNEAQ. CDR3 bases: TGTGCCAGCAGCCCCCAGGGACCTAGCTTGAAAGCTTTCTTT. Encoded protein: CASSPQGPSLKAFF.

This clonotype has a handful of counts. V and J are TRBV28 and TRBJ1-1, with D possibly matching TRBD1 (5 bases). The CDR3 has 19 amino acids. CDR1 is MDHEN, CDR2 SYDVKM, per germline. With 3 bases removed from V and 3 bases from J, the gap between germline ends came to 26 bases. CDR3 bases: TGTGCCAGCAGTTTTCGGGTTGGGTGGTCGGCTCTACAGGACACTGAAGCTTTCTTT. This encodes CASSFRVGWSALQDTEAFF.

V usage is TRBV20-1 and J usage is TRBJ1-3; TRBD1 matches 7 bases. The trim removed 3 bases at V and 0 bases at J, leaving 2 bases unmatched. Germline CDR1 reads DFQATT; CDR2 reads SNEGSKA (reference sequence). The CDR3 is 14 residues long. The CDR3 nucleotides are TGCAGTGCTAGCCAGGGGGTCTCTGGAAACACCATATATTTT. Protein: CSASQGVSGNTIYF.

The CDR3 DNA follows: TGTGCCAGCAGTTACTCCGTCCGATCGGACGGCACCATATATTTT. It specifies CASSYSVRSDGTIYF. The chain recombines TRBV6-5 with TRBJ1-3; no clear D gene. CDR3 size: 15 residues. V was cut by 0 bases and J by 9 bases, with 15 bases left in between. Germline-derived CDR1 and CDR2 are MNHEY and SVGAGI.

This clonotype has a handful of counts. The chain has TRBV11-2 and TRBJ1-5; D unclear. This CDR3 spans 15 amino acids. Trimming shortened V by 1 base and J by 2 bases, and 9 bases separated the two germline ends. The V gene's germline CDR1 is SGHAT and CDR2 FQNNGV. This CDR3 reads CASSLGSFGNQPQHF. CDR3 bases: TGTGCCAGCAGCTTAGGGAGTTTTGGCAATCAGCCCCAGCATTTT.

V is TRBV5-1 and J is TRBJ2-7; D is ambiguous. Germline CDR1 reads SGHRS; CDR2 reads YFSETQ. The CDR3 is 14 residues long. Trimming removed 4 bases from V and 0 bases from J, with 11 bases in between. CDR3 DNA: TGCGCCAGCAGCCCTGGGATCTACTCCTACGAGCAGTACTTC. Its translation is CASSPGIYSYEQYF.

This chain connects TRBV28 to TRBJ2-1, with D perhaps TRBD1 (5 bases). Germline-derived CDR1 and CDR2 are MDHEN and SYDVKM. The ends were cut back, 7 bases at V and 1 base at J, with 11 bases in the middle. This CDR3 region has 14 residues. Here the CDR3 reads CASNQGRSYNEQFF. CDR3 in DNA: TGTGCCAGCAACCAGGGCCGGTCCTACAATGAGCAGTTCTTC.

CDR3 DNA sequence: TGTGCCAGCAGTTATCGGCTAGCCCTGTTCGCGAACACCGGGGAGCTGTTTTTT. Its translation is CASSYRLALFANTGELFF. J is TRBJ2-2 and V is TRBV6-5; possible D gene TRBD2, 5 bases. This CDR3 has 18 residues. Trimming stripped 3 bases from V and 0 bases from J, with 17 bases between. The V gene's germline CDR1 is MNHEY and CDR2 SVGAGI.

V and J are TRBV6-2 or TRBV6-3 and TRBJ2-2; D is ambiguous. Trimming took 0 bases from V and 6 from J, leaving 8 bases between them. This CDR3 comprises 14 residues. Germline assignment: CDR1 MNHEY and CDR2 SVGEGT. This CDR3 reads CASSYSGPPGELFF. The DNA of the CDR3 is TGTGCCAGCAGTTACTCGGGCCCGCCCGGGGAGCTGTTTTTT.

This chain joins TRBV7-8 and TRBJ2-7, with 8 bases that match TRBD1. The length of the CDR3 is 15 residues. V lost 5 bases, J lost 2 bases, and 8 bases stayed unmatched. Germline CDR1 is SGHVS and CDR2 is FQNEAQ. The CDR3, as DNA: TGTGCCAGCAGCCCCTCGGACAGGGACCCCTACGAGCAGTACTTC. Translated, it gives CASSPSDRDPYEQYF.

This clonotype was found a few times. The chain has TRBV2 and TRBJ1-6; 11 bases are a match to TRBD1. The CDR3 has 14 residues. After removal of 7 bases from V and 7 bases from J, the junction contained 3 bases not matched to a gene. The germline V gene encodes CDR1 SNHLY and CDR2 FYNNEI. The CDR3 region is CASKGQGANSPLHF. The CDR3 DNA is TGTGCCAGCAAAGGACAGGGGGCAAATTCACCCCTCCACTTT.

This clonotype was seen at least ten times. This chain uses TRBV7-9 with TRBJ2-3, with D possibly TRBD1 on 6 matching bases. The CDR3 runs to 15 residues. Germline V gene lookup returns CDR1 SEHNR and CDR2 FQNEAQ (reference sequence). Trimming pared 5 bases from V and 0 bases from J, leaving 12 bases between. The CDR3 region is CASSARGISTDTQYF. The CDR3 bases are TGTGCCAGCAGCGCCAGGGGCATTAGCACAGATACGCAGTATTTT. Full variable domain (missing parts from reference TRBV7-9 and TRBJ2-3): DTGVSQNPRHKITKRGQNVTFRCDPISEHNRLYWYRQTLGQGPEFLTYFQNEAQLEKSRLLSDRFSAERPKGSFSTLEIQRTEQGDSAMYLCASSARGISTDTQYFGPGTRLTVL.